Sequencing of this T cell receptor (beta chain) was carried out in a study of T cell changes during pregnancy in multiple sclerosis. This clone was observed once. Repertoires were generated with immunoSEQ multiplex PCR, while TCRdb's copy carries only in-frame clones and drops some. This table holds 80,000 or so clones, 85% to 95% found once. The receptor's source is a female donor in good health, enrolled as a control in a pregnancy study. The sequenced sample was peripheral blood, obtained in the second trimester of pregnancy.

CDR3 loop: CSGREYNEQFF. Here the CDR3 DNA reads TGCAGTGGGCGGGAATACAATGAGCAGTTCTTC. The chain carries TRBV20-1 and TRBJ2-1, with D perhaps matching TRBD2 (6 bases). The CDR3 loop spans 11 amino acids. V was clipped by 7 bases and J by 4 bases, with 8 bases between them. The germline V gene encodes CDR1 DFQATT and CDR2 SNEGSKA (reference sequence).